This TCR beta chain comes out of a study of blood T cell repertoires in COVID-19. Across the study: The analysed material was cDNA or gDNA that came from T cells, B-cell-depleted T cells, or PBMCs.

Original analysis: Amplification with reference gene primers provided the estimates of nucleated cell counts. The table came from immunoSEQ multiplex PCR; TCRdb's copy has only in-frame clones and leaves some out. Clonal size and the V and J genes are those of that table, whereas D and trimming came from the DNA. This table holds under 400,000 clones, roughly 90% found once. Seattle's cohort entered during active infection and was followed longitudinally. Germline CDR1 and CDR2: LNHDA and SQIVND (reference sequence). Trimming removed 0 bases at V and 9 bases at J, with 14 bases between. The CDR3 length is 14 residues.

The sample consisted of peripheral blood. The V call is TRBV19, the J call TRBJ1-1, with D tentatively TRBD1 (5 bases). The receptor comes from a woman aged 30 to 39 with COVID-19, enrolled during active disease. DNA for the CDR3: TGTGCCAGTAGTATAGATTGGACACAGCCTAAAGCTTTCTTT. Protein: CASSIDWTQPKAFF.